This T cell receptor beta chain was identified during a study of cytomegalovirus exposure and HLA in healthy donors. The germline V gene has CDR1 SNHLY and CDR2 FYNNEI. Including both end residues, the CDR3 is 14 amino acids long. Researchers ran the PCR with 60 Vbeta and 13 Jbeta primers. Here immunoSEQ multiplex PCR was the method, and the copy in TCRdb shows in-frame clones only, minus some. The table lists under 150,000 clones, 80% of them singletons. This clone was counted once. It is unclear where the CDR3 begins or ends on the DNA, so no DNA is shown, and the CDR3 is as TCRdb lists it. The receptor was isolated from a male donor in good health and CMV-seropositive. The source material was PBMCs. The V and J genes are TRBV2 and TRBJ2-5; TRBD2 is the table's D call, not checked against the DNA. CDR3 protein: CASILDSAIETQYF.